These 28 T cell receptor beta chains came from one sample sequenced in a study of T cell changes during pregnancy in multiple sclerosis. Here immunoSEQ multiplex PCR was the method, and the copy in TCRdb shows in-frame clones only, minus some. The data show 81,000 or so clones, about 91% seen once. This specimen was PBMCs, taken in the first trimester of pregnancy. Receptors originate from a female donor in good health, serving as a control in a pregnancy study. Some clones in this sample may be carry-over from other donors' samples.

This rearrangement joins TRBV11-3 to TRBJ2-2; TRBD2 might be the D (6 bases). V dropped 4 bases and J dropped 4 bases, with 10 bases sitting between them. Germline CDR1 reads SGHNT; CDR2 reads YENEEA. This CDR3 contains 14 residues. The CDR3 DNA reads TGTGCCAGCAGCTCTTTCGGGGGCACCGGGGAGCTGTTTTTT. As protein: CASSSFGGTGELFF.

The V call is TRBV9, the J call TRBJ2-3, with 9 bases that match TRBD2. Germline V gives CDR1 SGDLS, CDR2 YYNGEE. This CDR3 is built from 18 residues. J gave up 4 bases and V 0 bases, and 12 bases lay outside the gene matches. DNA of the CDR3: TGTGCCAGCAGCGTAGACGTCTCCAGCGGGAGGAAGGCAGATACGCAGTATTTT. Protein sequence: CASSVDVSSGRKADTQYF.

J is TRBJ2-5 and V is TRBV7-2; 8 bases map to TRBD2. Germline CDR1 SGHTA, CDR2 FQGNSA. J gave up 4 bases and V 1 base, and 5 bases lay outside the gene matches. This CDR3 comprises 15 residues. CDR3 nucleotide sequence: TGTGCCAGCAGCTTAGATGTGGCGGGAGGAGAGACCCAGTACTTC. Its protein is CASSLDVAGGETQYF.

J is TRBJ2-2 and V is TRBV4-3; TRBD2 is a possible D gene (6 bases). Per the germline V gene, CDR1 is LGHNA and CDR2 is YSLEER. The CDR3 is made up of 16 amino acids. Between the trimmed V and J ends, which lost 2 bases and 3 bases, there was a span of 13 bases. CDR3 protein: CASSQHKGLYTGELFF. In nucleotides, the CDR3 is TGCGCCAGCAGCCAACACAAGGGACTCTACACCGGGGAGCTGTTTTTT.

The chain combines TRBV30 with TRBJ2-1; possible D gene TRBD2, 6 bases. There are 14 residues in the CDR3. Looked up from germline, CDR1 is GTSNPN and CDR2 is SVGIG (reference sequence). Deletions cut 2 bases from V and 2 bases from J, with 10 bases between. The CDR3: CAWSWGRPYNEQFF. CDR3 nucleotides: TGTGCCTGGAGTTGGGGGAGGCCCTACAATGAGCAGTTCTTC.

CDR3 in amino acids: CASSPGQGGEQFF. The CDR3 DNA sequence: TGTGCCAGCAGCCCGGGACAGGGAGGCGAGCAGTTCTTC. The chain combines TRBV7-7 with TRBJ2-1; 9 bases line up with TRBD1. This CDR3 comprises 13 residues. Germline CDR1 is SSHAT and CDR2 is FNYEAQ (reference sequence). V gave up 5 bases and J gave up 10 bases; unmatched junction bases: 6.

The J gene is TRBJ2-5, the V gene TRBV28; 9 bases are a match to TRBD1. V dropped 7 bases and J dropped 4; count of bases not matched to a gene: 7. This CDR3 is 14 amino acids long. Germline V gives CDR1 MDHEN, CDR2 SYDVKM. The CDR3: CASKTGGFLETQYF. CDR3 DNA: TGTGCCAGCAAGACAGGGGGATTTCTAGAGACCCAGTACTTC.

V is TRBV27 and J is TRBJ1-5; 7 bases agree with TRBD1. This CDR3 comprises 15 residues. Germline V gene data show CDR1 as MNHEY and CDR2 as SMNVEV (reference sequence). V trimming: 6 bases; J trimming: 4 bases; junction bases outside the gene matches: 9. Written as DNA, the CDR3 is TGTGCCAGCAGCCCATTGGGGACAGCAAATCAGCCCCAGCATTTT. Protein: CASSPLGTANQPQHF.

This chain connects TRBV5-1 to TRBJ1-6; TRBD1 matches at 7 bases. V lost 6 bases to trimming and J lost 0 bases; unmatched junction nucleotides: 9. The length of the CDR3 is 17 residues. The germline V gene encodes CDR1 SGHRS and CDR2 YFSETQ. CDR3 nucleotides: TGCGCCAGCACCCTAGGGGACAGCCACTCCTATAATTCACCCCTCCACTTT. It translates to CASTLGDSHSYNSPLHF.

The V call is TRBV6-5, the J call TRBJ2-5; 8 bases align to TRBD2. The end of the DNA fits TRBJ2-7 better, so the J call may be wrong. The CDR3 is made up of 15 amino acids. Germline CDR1 is MNHEY and CDR2 is SVGAGI. CDR3 protein: CASSYSGTRGYEQYF. In DNA, the CDR3 is TGTGCCAGCAGTTACAGCGGGACTAGAGGCTACGAGCAGTACTTC.

CDR3 nucleotide sequence: TGCGCCAGCAGCCAAGACCCCTATCAGCCCCAGCATTTT. This sequence encodes CASSQDPYQPQHF. The V and J genes are TRBV4-3 and TRBJ1-5, with D uncertain. V lost 0 bases and J 5 bases, leaving 5 bases between the germline ends. Germline-derived CDR1 and CDR2 are LGHNA and YSLEER. This CDR3 is built from 13 residues.

This clone was seen a single time. The chain links TRBV4-2 to TRBJ1-2; D perhaps matches TRBD1 (6 bases). V dropped 0 bases and J dropped 7 bases, with 15 bases sitting between them. Germline-derived CDR1 and CDR2 are LGHNA and YNFKEQ. CDR3 length equals 15 residues. The CDR3 sequence: CASSQDRAGAGGYTF. The CDR3 coding sequence is TGTGCCAGCAGCCAAGATCGAGCGGGGGCGGGTGGCTACACCTTC.

The chain uses TRBV12-2 and TRBJ2-2; the D call in the table, TRBD2, was not verified against the DNA. TRBV12-2 is classified as a pseudogene. The CDR3 loop spans 22 amino acids. The CDR3 DNA follows: TGTGCAAGGGGGGATGGTCTGAGACAGACTAGCGGGAGGGTCGAGGACACCGGGGAGCTGTTTTTT. This codes for CARGDGLRQTSGRVEDTGELFF.

The chain couples TRBV19 to TRBJ1-4; tentative D call: TRBD1 (5 bases). Trimming cost V 6 bases and J 4 bases, with 12 bases left between them. This CDR3 contains 14 residues. Germline CDR1 reads LNHDA; CDR2 reads SQIVND (reference sequence). The CDR3 loop reads CASSKTAFNEKLFF. The CDR3 DNA is TGTGCCAGTAGCAAGACAGCCTTTAATGAAAAACTGTTTTTT.

V and J are TRBV10-3 and TRBJ2-2, with D possibly matching TRBD2 (5 bases). Deletions cut 9 bases from V and 0 bases from J, with 23 bases between. The CDR3 is made up of 18 amino acids. Germline V CDR1 and CDR2: ENHRY, SYGVKD. The DNA of the CDR3 is TGTGCCATGGCAGGCGGGCCTCGCCCTGCCTCGAACACCGGGGAGCTGTTTTTT. Translating it yields CAMAGGPRPASNTGELFF.

This clone was picked up one time. The rearrangement uses TRBV5-1 and TRBJ1-4, with D possibly TRBD1 on 5 matching bases. CDR3 length equals 15 residues. Between the trimmed V and J ends, which lost 7 bases and 0 bases, there was a span of 13 bases. Germline V gene sequence: CDR1 SGHRS, CDR2 YFSETQ. The CDR3 spells CASHRTLATNEKLFF. Here the CDR3 DNA reads TGCGCCAGCCACCGGACACTCGCAACTAATGAAAAACTGTTTTTT. Full variable domain (missing parts from reference TRBV5-1 and TRBJ1-4): KAGVTQTPRYLIKTRGQQVTLSCSPISGHRSVSWYQQTPGQGLQFLFEYFSETQRNKGNFPGRFSGRQFSNSRSEMNVSTLELGDSALYLCASHRTLATNEKLFFGSGTQLSVL.

As DNA, the CDR3 is TGTGCCAGCAGCACCATAGGGGCCGGGACTAGCGGAGACAATGAGCAGTTCTTC. Translating it yields CASSTIGAGTSGDNEQFF. The genes are TRBV11-1 and TRBJ2-1, with 11 bases fitting TRBD2. The V gene's germline CDR1 is SGHAT and CDR2 FQDESV (reference sequence). J was trimmed by 5 bases and V by 5 bases; bases with no gene match: 14. This CDR3 has 18 amino acids.

The rearrangement joins TRBV7-8 to TRBJ2-5, with D maybe TRBD2 (6 bases). V was trimmed by 4 bases and J by 2 bases, leaving 11 bases between them. Germline CDR1 is SGHVS and CDR2 is FQNEAQ. CDR3 length: 14 amino acids. The CDR3 DNA reads as TGTGCCAGCAGCTGGGAGGTCAGGCAAGAGACCCAGTACTTC. Amino acid sequence: CASSWEVRQETQYF.

V gene TRBV20-1 combines with J gene TRBJ2-5, with D unclear. Between the trimmed V and J ends, which lost 4 bases and 5 bases, there was a span of 8 bases. Germline CDR1 reads DFQATT; CDR2 reads SNEGSKA (reference sequence). This CDR3 is built from 11 residues. CDR3 protein: CSATKSETQYF. As DNA, the CDR3 is TGCAGTGCTACCAAGAGTGAGACCCAGTACTTC.

J is TRBJ1-4 and V is TRBV7-9; a possible D gene is TRBD1 (5 bases). Trimming removed 8 bases from V and 9 bases from J, with 28 bases in between. This CDR3 is built from 17 residues. Germline lookup yields CDR1 SEHNR and CDR2 FQNEAQ (reference sequence). CDR3 sequence reads: CASENPDTEGKSKKLFF. CDR3 in DNA: TGTGCCAGCGAAAACCCGGACACTGAAGGGAAATCGAAAAAACTGTTTTTT. Full variable domain (outside the CDR3, taken from reference TRBV7-9 and TRBJ1-4): DTGVSQNPRHKITKRGQNVTFRCDPISEHNRLYWYRQTLGQGPEFLTYFQNEAQLEKSRLLSDRFSAERPKGSFSTLEIQRTEQGDSAMYLCASENPDTEGKSKKLFFGSGTQLSVL.

This clone was recorded a few times. The chain has TRBV6-5 and TRBJ1-2, with TRBD1 identical over 8 bases. CDR1 and CDR2 (germline): MNHEY, SVGAGI. V shed 2 bases, J shed 9 bases, and the junction held 5 bases outside the gene matches. The CDR3 is 13 amino acids. Written as DNA, the CDR3 is TGTGCCAGCAGTTACGGACAGGGAAGGAGCTACACCTTC. It encodes CASSYGQGRSYTF.

The chain employs TRBV7-9 and TRBJ2-2; 8 positions match TRBD2. Germline CDR1 is SEHNR and CDR2 is FQNEAQ (reference sequence). The trim removed 6 bases at V and 3 bases at J, leaving 6 bases unmatched. The CDR3 consists of 15 residues. CDR3 bases: TGTGCCAGCAGTTTGACTAGCGTGCACACCGGGGAGCTGTTTTTT. Encoded protein: CASSLTSVHTGELFF. Supplemented by reference TRBV7-9 and TRBJ2-2, the full variable domain reads DTGVSQNPRHKITKRGQNVTFRCDPISEHNRLYWYRQTLGQGPEFLTYFQNEAQLEKSRLLSDRFSAERPKGSFSTLEIQRTEQGDSAMYLCASSLTSVHTGELFFGEGSRLTVL.

The V gene is TRBV5-1, the J gene TRBJ1-6; 12 bases are shared with TRBD1. The CDR3 length is 17 residues. The trim removed 5 bases at V and 5 bases at J, leaving 8 bases unmatched. Germline lookup yields CDR1 SGHRS and CDR2 YFSETQ. The CDR3 loop reads CASRSGTGGSNNSPLHF. The CDR3 coding sequence is TGCGCCAGCAGGTCCGGGACAGGGGGCTCGAATAATTCACCCCTCCACTTT.

J is TRBJ2-1 and V is TRBV29-1; D remains ambiguous. CDR1 and CDR2 (germline): SQVTM, ANQGSEA. CDR3 size: 17 residues. Trimming removed 7 bases from V and 0 bases from J, with 22 bases in between. The CDR3 DNA reads as TGCAGCGCCGGTTTAGTGCCTCGTCGAAGCTCCTACAATGAGCAGTTCTTC. This encodes CSAGLVPRRSSYNEQFF.

This clone was counted a single time. V is TRBV9 and J is TRBJ2-7; TRBD2 aligns across 7 bases. CDR1 and CDR2 (germline): SGDLS, YYNGEE. J gave up 2 bases and V 2 bases, and 7 bases lay outside the gene matches. This CDR3 is built from 15 residues. DNA for the CDR3: TGTGCCAGCAGCGTGGGCGGGAGCGCCGCCTACGAGCAGTACTTC. It yields the protein CASSVGGSAAYEQYF.

This sequence joins TRBV19 and TRBJ2-2, with TRBD1 matching 9 bases. The trim removed 3 bases at V and 1 base at J, leaving 6 bases unmatched. Germline CDR1 reads LNHDA; CDR2 reads SQIVND (reference sequence). The CDR3 extends over 17 amino acids. The CDR3 is CASSIPPGQGNTGELFF. The DNA for the CDR3 is TGTGCCAGTAGTATTCCACCGGGACAGGGGAACACCGGGGAGCTGTTTTTT.

V usage is TRBV27 and J usage is TRBJ2-7, with 11 bases that match TRBD2. V lost 3 bases and J lost 5; bases outside the gene matches: 6. Germline CDR1 and CDR2: MNHEY and SMNVEV (reference sequence). This CDR3 spans 15 amino acids. The CDR3 protein is CASSFIAGGAHEQYF. The CDR3 coding sequence is TGTGCCAGCAGTTTCATAGCGGGAGGGGCCCACGAGCAGTACTTC.

This clone appeared a few times. The chain couples TRBV21-1 to TRBJ1-2; no check of the table's D call, TRBD1, against the DNA was made. TRBV21-1 is flagged as a pseudogene. This CDR3 is built from 13 residues. The CDR3 loop reads CASIRDRGSGYTF. CDR3 DNA: TGTGCCAGCATCAGAGACAGGGGATCGGGCTACACCTTC.